This TCR beta chain derives from a study of CD4+ T cells in melanoma. Germline V CDR1 and CDR2: MNHNY, SVGAGI (reference sequence). Deletions cut 0 bases from V and 4 bases from J, with 6 bases between. The CDR3 has 13 residues. This clone was seen a few times. Its specificity is not known. Data came from immunoSEQ multiplex PCR; TCRdb stores just in-frame clones and leaves some out. The sample gives around 10,000 clones, 65% to 70% of which show up once; 11% is in the top ten. Study results and caveats: CD8+ T cell, macrophage and B cell function reportedly correlated with neoantigen-specific CD4+ T cells.

The clonotype originates from a human donor with melanoma. Sequenced material: cells from a culture (not recorded whether cultured in vitro). The chain carries TRBV6-6 and TRBJ1-1; D is unresolved. CDR3 sequence: CASSYSEVTEAFF. The CDR3 DNA reads TGTGCCAGCAGTTACTCGGAAGTCACTGAAGCTTTCTTT.